What follows are 4 T cell receptor beta chains derived from one specimen sequenced in a study of read filtering for tumor transcriptome and immune sequencing. Molecular barcoded adaptors covering alpha/delta and beta/gamma chains were used on roughly 400 ng RNA. TCRdb fed the reads into MiXCR, producing one record per CDR3 protein. The sample consists of fewer than 35,000 distinct CDR3 sequences, around 20% of them appearing once. The sequenced material came from a population of CD138-negative cells sorted from bone marrow. The receptors shown here come from a donor aged 40 or over with multiple myeloma.

This clonotype was seen many times. V and J are TRBV9 and TRBJ2-1; tentatively, D is TRBD1 (5 bases). V lost 4 bases and J lost 0, with 11 bases in between. This CDR3 contains 15 residues. Germline CDR1 and CDR2: SGDLS and YYNGEE. In DNA, the CDR3 is TGTGCCAGCAGCCGACCAGGGATCTCCTACAATGAGCAGTTCTTC. Translating it yields CASSRPGISYNEQFF.

This clonotype came up many times. The chain combines TRBV5-1 with TRBJ2-5; D is unclear. This CDR3 spans 12 amino acids. The V end lost 0 bases, the J end lost 3 bases, and 3 bases lay between the germline ends. CDR1 SGHRS and CDR2 YFSETQ come from the germline V gene. CDR3 nucleotide sequence: TGCGCCAGCAGCTTGGCGGAAGAGACCCAGTACTTC. Residues: CASSLAEETQYF. Supplemented by reference TRBV5-1 and TRBJ2-5, the full variable domain reads KAGVTQTPRYLIKTRGQQVTLSCSPISGHRSVSWYQQTPGQGLQFLFEYFSETQRNKGNFPGRFSGRQFSNSRSEMNVSTLELGDSALYLCASSLAEETQYFGPGTRLLVL.

This clonotype occurred many times. The rearrangement uses TRBV29-1 and TRBJ2-2; 10 bases map to TRBD1. There are 15 residues in the CDR3. Trimming cost V 0 bases and J 6 bases; bases outside gene matches: 4. CDR1 SQVTM and CDR2 ANQGSEA come from the germline V gene. The CDR3, as DNA: TGCAGCGTTGAAGATCCCGGACAGGGGGCCGGGGAGCTGTTTTTT. Its protein product is CSVEDPGQGAGELFF.

This clonotype occurred many times. The genes are TRBV12-3 or TRBV12-4 and TRBJ2-7; tentative D call: TRBD2 (6 bases). V was pared by 2 bases and J by 0 bases, with 11 bases between. This CDR3 has 15 residues. The CDR3: CASSLSGLSSYEQYF. The CDR3 DNA follows: TGTGCCAGCAGTTTAAGCGGGTTAAGCTCCTACGAGCAGTACTTC.